The 30 T cell receptor beta chains listed next were all sequenced from one sample in a study of blood T cell repertoires in COVID-19. TCRdb keeps only in-frame clones here, not all; method: immunoSEQ multiplex PCR. This table has 350,000 to 450,000 clones, 85% to 90% appearing once. Sequencing used peripheral blood. The receptor source for this set is a human donor in a cohort sampled during active COVID-19.

The genes are TRBV28 and TRBJ2-2; D unresolved. This CDR3 contains 12 residues. Trimming removed 6 bases at V and 6 bases at J, with 8 bases between. CDR1 and CDR2 from the germline V gene are MDHEN and SYDVKM. CDR3 loop: CASRGRPGELFF. CDR3 nucleotide sequence: TGTGCCAGCAGGGGCCGTCCCGGGGAGCTGTTTTTT.

V and J are TRBV2 and TRBJ1-5; 8 nucleotides agree with TRBD1. With 8 bases clipped from V and 7 bases from J, the junction kept 16 bases outside the gene matches. CDR1 and CDR2 from the germline V gene are SNHLY and FYNNEI. The CDR3 covers 16 residues. The CDR3 DNA sequence: TGTGCCAGCGGAGGACAGGGAATTCAGGTAATGCAGCCCCAGCATTTT. This translates into CASGGQGIQVMQPQHF.

This clone has just a few counts. The chain has TRBV3-1 (or the pseudogene TRBV3-2) and TRBJ1-3; D call uncertain. V was cut by 1 base and J by 3 bases, with 10 bases left in between. The length of the CDR3 is 15 residues. The germline V gene has CDR1 LGHDT and CDR2 YNNKEL (reference sequence). The CDR3 DNA reads as TGTGCCAGCAGCCAAGGGTCTAAAGATGGAAACACCATATATTTT. It is translated as CASSQGSKDGNTIYF.

The rearrangement joins TRBV3-1 (or the pseudogene TRBV3-2) to TRBJ1-6, with a weak D call TRBD1 (5 bases). Looked up from germline, CDR1 is LGHDT and CDR2 is YNNKEL (reference sequence). CDR3 length: 16 amino acids. V shed 1 base and J shed 2 bases, with 9 bases lying between them. CDR3 nucleotide sequence: TGTGCCAGCAGCCAAGTTCCGGACACCTATAATTCACCCCTCCACTTT. This translates into CASSQVPDTYNSPLHF.

V and J are TRBV7-9 and TRBJ1-5; D is unclear. CDR3 length: 12 amino acids. Trimming pared 5 bases from V and 4 bases from J, leaving 6 bases between. CDR1 SEHNR and CDR2 FQNEAQ come from the germline V gene (reference sequence). The CDR3 is CASSPGNQPQHF. Here the CDR3 DNA reads TGTGCCAGCAGCCCAGGAAATCAGCCCCAGCATTTT.

The V call is TRBV19, the J call TRBJ1-2, with 8 bases identical to TRBD1. CDR1 and CDR2 (germline): LNHDA, SQIVND (reference sequence). Germline trimming cut 7 bases from V and 4 bases from J; bases unmatched to any gene: 11. This CDR3 has 15 amino acids. Here the CDR3 DNA reads TGTGCCAGTAAACCAGGGCAGGGGGCGTTCTATGGCTACACCTTC. Translation: CASKPGQGAFYGYTF.

V and J are TRBV6-5 and TRBJ2-5, with D perhaps TRBD2 (5 bases). The CDR3 has 14 amino acids. The germline CDR1 and CDR2 sequences are MNHEY and SVGAGI. Trimming stripped 11 bases from V and 3 bases from J, with 19 bases between. The DNA for the CDR3 is TGTGCCTCTCGAAGAGGGCTAGCCGAAGAGACCCAGTACTTC. It yields the protein CASRRGLAEETQYF.

V gene TRBV11-3 combines with J gene TRBJ2-2, with 8 bases fitting TRBD1. The CDR3 covers 16 residues. CDR1 SGHNT and CDR2 YENEEA come from the germline V gene. J lost 1 base, V lost 5 bases, and 6 bases had no gene match. The CDR3 bases are TGTGCCAGCAGCCCCTCGACAGGGGAGAACACCGGGGAGCTGTTTTTT. Its protein product is CASSPSTGENTGELFF.

The chain couples TRBV11-1 to TRBJ2-5; TRBD2 might be the D (5 bases). This CDR3 comprises 15 residues. V lost 4 bases to trimming and J lost 5 bases, with 17 bases between them. Germline V lookup: CDR1 SGHAT, CDR2 FQDESV (reference sequence). The CDR3 loop reads CASSSGGGPWETQYF. The CDR3 DNA reads TGTGCCAGCAGCTCCGGAGGCGGACCGTGGGAGACCCAGTACTTC.

This clone was detected a few times. The rearrangement links TRBV12-3 or TRBV12-4 to TRBJ2-1, with a tentative D call TRBD1 (5 bases). The CDR3 has 13 residues. V was pared by 7 bases and J by 5 bases, with 12 bases between. CDR3 sequence (DNA): TGTGCCAGCACCACCGACAGAAACAATGAGCAGTTCTTC. This codes for CASTTDRNNEQFF.

The V gene is TRBV10-3, the J gene TRBJ2-7; the D gene is possibly TRBD2 (5 bases). Germline CDR1 ENHRY, CDR2 SYGVKD. The germline V and J ends were trimmed by 7 bases and 6 bases, with 16 bases remaining between them. CDR3 length equals 13 residues. The CDR3 loop is CAIKSEDSSEQYF. CDR3 nucleotides: TGTGCCATCAAGTCGGAGGACTCAAGCGAGCAGTACTTC.

This clone was seen just once. The chain combines TRBV27 with TRBJ2-1; the match to TRBD2 covers 14 bases. The J segment lost 10 bases and the V segment lost 4 bases, leaving 9 bases of the junction unmatched. The CDR3 covers 16 residues. Per the germline V gene, CDR1 is MNHEY and CDR2 is SMNVEV (reference sequence). In nucleotides, the CDR3 is TGTGCCAGCAGTTCACAATGGACTAGCGGGAGGTCCGAGCAGTTCTTC. Translated: CASSSQWTSGRSEQFF.

The chain has TRBV29-1 and TRBJ2-5; 9 positions agree with TRBD2. Looked up from germline, CDR1 is SQVTM and CDR2 is ANQGSEA. V was clipped by 6 bases and J by 5 bases; unmatched bases: 7. This CDR3 comprises 13 residues. The CDR3, as DNA: TGCAGCGTAGGCGGGAGGGCCAGGGAGACCCAGTACTTC. This translates into CSVGGRARETQYF.

The chain combines TRBV4-2 with TRBJ2-7; 15 bases match TRBD2. The length of the CDR3 is 18 residues. Germline loops: CDR1 LGHNA, CDR2 YNFKEQ. The V segment lost 3 bases and the J segment 5 bases; nucleotides outside the gene matches: 11. CDR3 coding DNA: TGTGCCAGCAGCCACCAGCCGGGACTAGCGGGAGGTCGAAACGAGCAGTACTTC. Residues: CASSHQPGLAGGRNEQYF.

The chain couples TRBV9 to TRBJ2-5; TRBD2 aligns across 10 bases. V was clipped by 3 bases and J by 4 bases; unmatched bases: 6. Germline CDR1 and CDR2: SGDLS and YYNGEE. The CDR3 extends over 15 amino acids. DNA of the CDR3: TGTGCCAGCAGCGCGGGGACTAGCGAGGGAGAGACCCAGTACTTC. This translates into CASSAGTSEGETQYF. Drawing the rest from reference TRBV9 and TRBJ2-5, the complete variable domain is DSGVTQTPKHLITATGQRVTLRCSPRSGDLSVYWYQQSLDQGLQFLIQYYNGEERAKGNILERFSAQQFPDLHSELNLSSLELGDSALYFCASSAGTSEGETQYFGPGTRLLVL.

The rearrangement joins TRBV5-1 to TRBJ2-1; 8 nucleotides match TRBD2. This CDR3 spans 15 amino acids. CDR1 is SGHRS, CDR2 YFSETQ, per germline. V lost 0 bases to trimming and J lost 5 bases; unmatched junction nucleotides: 4. The CDR3 coding sequence is TGCGCCAGCAGCTTGGCGGGCGGGAGGAACAATGAGCAGTTCTTC. It specifies CASSLAGGRNNEQFF.

The genes are TRBV7-3 and TRBJ2-1, with 11 bases lining up with TRBD2. With V trimmed by 5 bases and J by 8 bases, 8 bases remained unmatched. The CDR3 consists of 15 residues. The germline gives CDR1 SGHTA, CDR2 FQGTGA. The CDR3 nucleotides read TGTGCCAGCAGCCCCATAGCGGGAGGGCCACATGAGCAGTTCTTC. This gives the protein CASSPIAGGPHEQFF.

V and J are TRBV11-1 and TRBJ2-7, with 10 bases matching TRBD1. The CDR3 contains 14 residues. Germline V lookup: CDR1 SGHAT, CDR2 FQDESV (reference sequence). The V segment lost 5 bases and the J segment 6 bases; nucleotides outside the gene matches: 7. In nucleotides, the CDR3 is TGTGCCAGCAGCCCGGGACAGGGGTTAGGCGAGCAGTACTTC. It translates to CASSPGQGLGEQYF. The entire variable domain, with the rest obtained from reference TRBV11-1 and TRBJ2-7, is as follows: EAEVAQSPRYKITEKSQAVAFWCDPISGHATLYWYRQILGQGPELLVQFQDESVVDDSQLPKDRFSAERLKGVDSTLKIQPAELGDSAMYLCASSPGQGLGEQYFGPGTRLTVT.

V and J are TRBV28 and TRBJ2-7; 14 bases are shared with TRBD2. The CDR3 is 14 residues long. V was clipped by 5 bases and J by 6 bases; unmatched bases: 3. The germline gives CDR1 MDHEN, CDR2 SYDVKM. This CDR3 reads CASSPGLAGAEQYF. The CDR3 coding sequence is TGTGCCAGCAGTCCGGGACTAGCGGGAGCCGAGCAGTACTTC.

The chain couples TRBV7-9 to TRBJ1-2, with a possible D match to TRBD1 (5 bases). Trimming pared 4 bases from V and 0 bases from J, leaving 12 bases between. The length of the CDR3 is 15 residues. From germline, CDR1 is SEHNR and CDR2 FQNEAQ (reference sequence). CDR3 residues: CASSSTTEANYGYTF. CDR3 nucleotide sequence: TGTGCCAGCAGCTCAACGACAGAAGCTAACTATGGCTACACCTTC.

J is TRBJ2-7 and V is TRBV27, with a possible D match to TRBD1 (6 bases). V lost 2 bases and J 0 bases, leaving 8 bases between the germline ends. Germline V gene lookup returns CDR1 MNHEY and CDR2 SMNVEV (reference sequence). CDR3 length: 14 amino acids. The CDR3 reads CASSLRQDSYEQYF. The CDR3 DNA follows: TGTGCCAGCAGTTTAAGACAGGACTCCTACGAGCAGTACTTC.

This chain uses TRBV5-1 with TRBJ2-1, with 13 positions matching TRBD2. Trimming cost V 0 bases and J 10 bases; bases outside gene matches: 7. Germline V lookup: CDR1 SGHRS, CDR2 YFSETQ. This CDR3 is built from 16 residues. CDR3 residues: CASSLGTSGRIGEQFF. The CDR3, as DNA: TGCGCCAGCAGCTTGGGGACTAGCGGGAGAATAGGGGAGCAGTTCTTC.

J is TRBJ2-7 and V is TRBV28; 7 bases are a match to TRBD1. The germline V gene has CDR1 MDHEN and CDR2 SYDVKM. This CDR3 is built from 14 residues. Trimming cost V 6 bases and J 2 bases; bases outside gene matches: 7. The CDR3, as DNA: TGTGCCAGCAGGGCTCCGGGACAGACCTACGAGCAGTACTTC. As protein: CASRAPGQTYEQYF.

This chain joins TRBV18 and TRBJ2-2; the D is unclear. Trimming took 3 bases from V and 2 from J, leaving 7 bases between them. The CDR3 spans 14 residues. Germline CDR1 KGHSH, CDR2 LQKENI. CDR3 loop: CASSPRYNTGELFF. CDR3 nucleotides: TGTGCCAGCTCACCCAGATACAACACCGGGGAGCTGTTTTTT. Full variable domain (remainder filled in from reference TRBV18 and TRBJ2-2): NAGVMQNPRHLVRRRGQEARLRCSPMKGHSHVYWYRQLPEEGLKFMVYLQKENIIDESGMPKERFSAEFPKEGPSILRIQQVVRGDSAAYFCASSPRYNTGELFFGEGSRLTVL.

CDR3 loop: CASSLVPEASTDTQYF. The CDR3, as DNA: TGTGCCAGCAGCTTAGTCCCAGAGGCCAGCACAGATACGCAGTATTTT. This chain connects TRBV7-6 to TRBJ2-3; D is unresolved. The CDR3 is made up of 16 amino acids. V shed 1 base and J shed 0 bases, with 11 bases lying between them. Germline values: CDR1 SGHVS, CDR2 FNYEAQ.

The chain recombines TRBV7-2 with TRBJ2-2, with no clear D. The CDR3 length is 14 residues. Trimming left V 5 bases short and J 2 bases short, with 9 bases between. Germline V gives CDR1 SGHTA, CDR2 FQGNSA. For the CDR3, the DNA is TGTGCCAGCAGCCCACACCTTAACACCGGGGAGCTGTTTTTT. As protein: CASSPHLNTGELFF.

The rearrangement links TRBV14 to TRBJ1-1; no reliable D call. From germline, CDR1 is SGHDN and CDR2 FVKESK. V lost 0 bases to trimming and J lost 1 base, with 12 bases between them. The CDR3 is 16 residues long. CDR3 DNA sequence: TGTGCCAGCAGCCAAGATCTAGTAGGTGGGAACACTGAAGCTTTCTTT. Encoded protein: CASSQDLVGGNTEAFF.

This clone was seen just once. V usage is TRBV6-5 and J usage is TRBJ2-7; TRBD1 matches 10 bases. Germline loops: CDR1 MNHEY, CDR2 SVGAGI. The V segment lost 4 bases and the J segment 6 bases; nucleotides outside the gene matches: 3. The CDR3 contains 13 residues. CDR3 sequence (DNA): TGTGCCAGCAGTTTGACAGGGGGCGGCGAGCAGTACTTC. It translates to CASSLTGGGEQYF.

The J gene is TRBJ2-5, the V gene TRBV10-3; the match to TRBD1 covers 9 bases. The germline V gene has CDR1 ENHRY and CDR2 SYGVKD. V shed 3 bases, J shed 5 bases, and the junction held 7 bases outside the gene matches. This CDR3 comprises 15 residues. This chain's CDR3 is CAISDSRTGAETQYF. The CDR3, as DNA: TGTGCCATCAGTGACTCAAGGACAGGGGCGGAGACCCAGTACTTC.

This clone was seen more than once but under ten times. The chain recombines TRBV7-3 with TRBJ2-5; 7 positions agree with TRBD2. V lost 5 bases, J lost 2 bases, and 8 bases stayed unmatched. Germline CDR1 SGHTA, CDR2 FQGTGA. This CDR3 comprises 15 residues. The CDR3 sequence: CASSQLPGLQETQYF. The CDR3 DNA reads as TGTGCCAGCAGCCAACTTCCGGGACTACAAGAGACCCAGTACTTC.